The sequence of this T cell receptor (beta chain) was determined in a study of tumour-infiltrating T cells in Burkitt lymphoma. Study information: This cohort included all epidemiological subtypes of Burkitt lymphoma.

Libraries were prepared by immunoSEQ multiplex PCR; TCRdb keeps only in-frame clonotypes and omits some of them. The data contain around 4,000 clones, roughly a fifth of them singletons. J gave up 6 bases and V 5 bases, and 6 bases lay outside the gene matches. The CDR3 totals 14 residues. Germline V gene sequence: CDR1 LNHDA, CDR2 SQIVND (reference sequence). The sequence came from a human donor with Burkitt lymphoma. Material for sequencing was tumor tissue. This rearrangement joins TRBV19 to TRBJ2-2, with 7 bases matching TRBD1. The CDR3 region has the DNA TGTGCCAGTAGTTATGACAGGGCGGCCGGGGAGCTGTTTTTT. It translates to CASSYDRAAGELFF.